Sequencing of this T cell receptor (beta chain) was carried out in a study of somatic mutations in cytotoxic T cells in rheumatoid arthritis (dated by TCRdb to the late 2010s). For context, the study as a whole: Sorted V beta1+ cells also underwent TCRB sequencing, and some V beta antibody-stained T-cell populations were flow-sorted at nearly 100% purity on a FACSAria II or Sony SH800. A total of 65 rheumatoid arthritis patients and some 18 healthy controls underwent TCRB deep sequencing. Whether expanded CD8+ T-cell clones in untreated, newly diagnosed rheumatoid arthritis carry somatic mutations was the study question, and clonality was characterized with TCRB deep sequencing. Median age was essentially the same in the patient group and the control group. Study-wide findings and limitations: Rheumatoid arthritis patients and age-matched healthy controls did not significantly differ in CD8+ T-cell clonality. Healthy controls showed no age-related increase in CD8+ clonality, whereas patients did (Spearman r=0.49). The expanded CD8+ clones had unknown antigen targets, and not appearing in virus-specific databases did not rule out that they were virus-specific. The slight underrepresentation of TRBV07 in patients was not corrected for multiple comparisons. In 8 of 65 patients the largest CD8+ clone exceeded 20% of CD8+ cells, and several identical CD8+ TCRB sequences were shared between blood and synovial fluid.

The CDR3 measures 19 amino acids from cysteine to phenylalanine. The only DNA kept is the CDR3, 57 bases in frame from the first base. The CDR1 and CDR2 encoded by the germline V gene (reference sequence) are LNHDA and SQIVND. Between the V and J ends, shortened by 4 bases and 2 bases respectively, the junction contains 26 bases. Buffy coats from approximately 20 blood donors served as healthy controls, a group that was over 45% female with a median age of about 60 years (range roughly 20-75). Positive magnetic bead selection on an AutoMACS was used to isolate CD4+ and CD8+ cells, with flow cytometry used to check purity. Ficoll-Paque PLUS density gradient separation was used to isolate peripheral blood mononuclear cells. DNA from CD4-enriched, CD8-enriched or PBMC samples was extracted using Nucleospin Tissue or Tissue XS kits and then quantified on a Qubit 2.0 fluorometer. The immunoSEQ assay was applied to genomic DNA for TCRB CDR3 sequencing. The paper's processing steps were these. Analyses were restricted to productive TCRB rearrangements. Clonality was expressed as a Shannon entropy-based productive clonality index, with each clone defined by a unique TCRB CDR3 sequence. To calculate repertoire overlap between two samples, the template counts of each clone were considered relative to each sample's total templates. V-gene usage measured by flow cytometry correlated with TCRB sequencing V-gene usage, with a Spearman r of around 0.62. As stored in TCRdb, this immuneACCESS dataset retains in-frame rearrangements with V and J assigned. A fraction of the clones does not appear; measured against another copy, unresolved V genes explain less than half of the discrepancy, and the remainder lacks a known reason. V and J calls and clone size are given by that table; D and trimming were obtained from the DNA. A total of around 23,000 clones appear in this sample, 70% to 80% of them only once. Jointly, the top ten make up approximately 9.9% of the sample.

Only one count was recorded for this clone. Its antigen is not yet known. One base away there is no much larger clone; base qualities are not given. The sequenced sample consisted of CD8+ T cells sorted from blood. The receptor was isolated from a woman aged 18-29 years in good health. The sequence links TRBV19 to TRBJ1-1; TRBD1 is possibly the D segment (6 matching bases). At the DNA level, the sequence is TGTGCCAGTAGTACCTGGGGGGGGCCGAGGCAGGGGAGAAACACTGAAGCTTTCTTT. It codes for CASSTWGGPRQGRNTEAFF. The full variable domain, with segments outside the CDR3 supplied by the reference TRBV19 and TRBJ1-1 proteins, appears as DGGITQSPKYLFRKEGQNVTLSCEQNLNHDAMYWYRQDPGQGLRLIYYSQIVNDFQKGDIAEGYSVSREKKESFPLTVTSAQKNPTAFYLCASSTWGGPRQGRNTEAFFGQGTRLTVV.